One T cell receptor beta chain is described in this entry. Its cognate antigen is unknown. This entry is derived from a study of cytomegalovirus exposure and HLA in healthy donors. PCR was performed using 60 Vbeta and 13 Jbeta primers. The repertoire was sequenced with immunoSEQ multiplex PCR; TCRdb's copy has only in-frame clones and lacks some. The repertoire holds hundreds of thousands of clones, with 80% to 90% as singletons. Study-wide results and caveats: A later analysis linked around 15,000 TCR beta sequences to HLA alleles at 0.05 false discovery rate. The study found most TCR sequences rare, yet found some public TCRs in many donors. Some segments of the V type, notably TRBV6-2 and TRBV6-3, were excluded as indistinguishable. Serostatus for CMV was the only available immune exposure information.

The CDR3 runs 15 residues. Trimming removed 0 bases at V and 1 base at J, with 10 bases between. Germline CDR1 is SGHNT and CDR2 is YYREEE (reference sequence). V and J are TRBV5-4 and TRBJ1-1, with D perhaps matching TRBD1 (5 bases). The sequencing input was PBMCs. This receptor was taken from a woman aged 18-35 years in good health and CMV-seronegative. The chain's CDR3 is CASSLVWQGNTEAFF. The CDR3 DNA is TGTGCCAGCAGCTTGGTGTGGCAGGGGAACACTGAAGCTTTCTTT.